This T cell receptor (beta chain) was sequenced during a study of yellow fever vaccine responses in identical twins. Via MiXCR, TCRdb re-called the RT-PCR reads, giving one row per CDR3 protein. The sample has 15,000 to 20,000 distinct CDR3 sequences; roughly three fifths are singletons. Germline V gene sequence: CDR1 LNHDA, CDR2 SQIVND (reference sequence). The CDR3 sequence is 13 residues long. The germline V and J ends were trimmed by 10 bases and 0 bases, with 9 bases remaining between them. Sequenced here: T cells from blood (PBMCs), unsorted or a sorted subset (not recorded which), sampled before or after yellow fever vaccination (not recorded which). The rearrangement joins TRBV19 to TRBJ2-2, with D perhaps TRBD1 or TRBD2 (5 bases each). This receptor was identified in a woman aged 18 to 35 who received the yellow fever vaccine. Here the CDR3 reads CATRGSNTGELFF. The CDR3 bases are TGTGCCACCCGGGGCTCGAACACCGGGGAGCTGTTTTTT.